A single sample gave rise to the 14 T cell receptor beta chains below, sequenced in a study of blood T cell repertoires in COVID-19. The data were produced by immunoSEQ multiplex PCR, yet TCRdb's version contains in-frame clones alone and is incomplete. The table lists roughly 250,000 clones, about 87% of them singletons, with more than 0.95% in the top ten. Sequenced input: PBMCs or T cells enriched from blood (not recorded which). The receptors were gathered from a woman aged 40-49 years with acute COVID-19.

This chain joins TRBV19 and TRBJ1-5; D is ambiguous. The CDR3 runs 14 residues. The ends were cut back, 0 bases at V and 7 bases at J, with 10 bases in the middle. Germline loops: CDR1 LNHDA, CDR2 SQIVND (reference sequence). CDR3 DNA sequence: TGTGCCAGTAGTATAGATCTTCGGGAGCAGCCCCAGCATTTT. It encodes CASSIDLREQPQHF. The complete variable domain, with remaining parts taken from reference TRBV19 and TRBJ1-5, reads DGGITQSPKYLFRKEGQNVTLSCEQNLNHDAMYWYRQDPGQGLRLIYYSQIVNDFQKGDIAEGYSVSREKKESFPLTVTSAQKNPTAFYLCASSIDLREQPQHFGDGTRLSIL.

The V and J genes are TRBV28 and TRBJ1-5; TRBD1 matches at 7 bases. The ends lost 9 bases at V and 7 bases at J; junction bases unmatched: 6. The CDR3 is made up of 12 amino acids. Germline lookup yields CDR1 MDHEN and CDR2 SYDVKM. The CDR3 reads CASLTGLQPQHF. CDR3 nucleotides: TGTGCCAGTTTGACAGGGTTACAGCCCCAGCATTTT.

A remark on this clone: Different DNA sequences within this sample yield the same CDR3. The CDR3 region is CASSVEGGSYNEQFF. The CDR3 nucleotides are TGTGCCAGCAGCGTAGAGGGCGGGTCCTACAATGAGCAGTTCTTC. V gene TRBV9 combines with J gene TRBJ2-1, with D tentatively TRBD2 (5 bases). CDR1 is SGDLS and CDR2 is YYNGEE in the germline V gene. The CDR3 loop spans 15 amino acids. Trimming removed 0 bases at V and 1 base at J, with 8 bases between.

This chain joins TRBV21-1 and TRBJ2-7; the D call in the table, TRBD2, was not verified against the DNA. TRBV21-1 is recorded as a pseudogene. The CDR3 loop spans 17 amino acids. The chain's CDR3 is CASSRRLFVGVFYEQYF. CDR3 sequence (DNA): TGTGCCAGCAGCCGCCGGCTTTTTGTCGGAGTCTTCTACGAGCAGTACTTC.

The chain employs TRBV10-2 and TRBJ2-2, with 9 bases fitting TRBD2. The V gene's germline CDR1 is WSHSY and CDR2 SAAADI. Trimming took 8 bases from V and 0 from J; bases not matched to a gene: 1. CDR3 length equals 14 residues. The CDR3 reads CASLAGANTGELFF. CDR3 nucleotides: TGCGCCAGCTTAGCGGGGGCGAACACCGGGGAGCTGTTTTTT.

The CDR3 bases are TGCGCCAGCAGCTTGGAGGCGGATTACGAGCAGTACTTC. This translates into CASSLEADYEQYF. The chain combines TRBV5-1 with TRBJ2-7; no clear D gene. Trimming removed 0 bases at V and 4 bases at J, with 8 bases between. CDR3 size: 13 residues. From germline, CDR1 is SGHRS and CDR2 YFSETQ.

This sequence joins TRBV27 and TRBJ2-7; maybe TRBD2 (5 bases). This CDR3 region has 15 residues. Germline CDR1 MNHEY, CDR2 SMNVEV (reference sequence). Deletions cut 5 bases from V and 4 bases from J, with 18 bases between. CDR3 nucleotides: TGTGCCAGCAGTCTGAGTCGGGGAATTTGGTACGAGCAGTACTTC. Its protein is CASSLSRGIWYEQYF.

This rearrangement joins TRBV6-4 to TRBJ2-3, with 11 bases aligning to TRBD2. This CDR3 is built from 16 residues. CDR1 is MRHNA and CDR2 is SNTAGT in the germline V gene. J gave up 4 bases and V 4 bases, and 7 bases lay outside the gene matches. Written as DNA, the CDR3 is TGTGCCAGCAGTGCCACAACTAGCGGGAGTTCAGATACGCAGTATTTT. This gives the protein CASSATTSGSSDTQYF.

This chain links TRBV18 with TRBJ1-4, with no clear D. V was trimmed by 4 bases and J by 0 bases, leaving 12 bases between them. Germline assignment: CDR1 KGHSH and CDR2 LQKENI. The CDR3 is 16 amino acids. The CDR3 sequence is CASSRSTFATNEKLFF. The CDR3 DNA follows: TGTGCCAGCTCACGAAGTACATTTGCAACTAATGAAAAACTGTTTTTT.

A note on this clone: Distinct nucleotide sequences in the sample also encode this CDR3. The rearrangement links TRBV7-8 to TRBJ1-5; D is ambiguous. Trimming left V 1 base short and J 4 bases short, with 5 bases between. Germline CDR1 and CDR2: SGHVS and FQNEAQ. The CDR3 totals 13 residues. CDR3 protein: CASSLVSNQPQHF. The CDR3 DNA is TGTGCCAGCAGCTTAGTATCGAATCAGCCCCAGCATTTT.

This chain joins TRBV27 and TRBJ2-1; the D gene is possibly TRBD2 (5 bases). CDR1 and CDR2 from the germline V gene are MNHEY and SMNVEV (reference sequence). Trimming took off 5 bases at V and 0 bases at J, with 14 bases between the two ends. This CDR3 comprises 16 residues. CDR3 sequence: CASSPASYGSYNEQFF. The CDR3, as DNA: TGTGCCAGCAGTCCCGCTAGCTATGGCTCCTACAATGAGCAGTTCTTC.

This chain uses TRBV30 with TRBJ2-1; 7 bases align to TRBD1. V shed 5 bases, J shed 5 bases, and the junction held 6 bases outside the gene matches. The CDR3 totals 13 residues. Germline CDR1 GTSNPN, CDR2 SVGIG (reference sequence). CDR3: CAWAGTANNEQFF. DNA for the CDR3: TGTGCCTGGGCCGGGACAGCCAACAATGAGCAGTTCTTC.

This sequence joins TRBV12-3 or TRBV12-4 and TRBJ1-1; tentative D call: TRBD1 (6 bases). V was pared by 7 bases and J by 0 bases, with 9 bases between. The length of the CDR3 is 13 residues. The CDR3 reads CASISGVNTEAFF. The CDR3 DNA reads as TGTGCCAGCATTTCAGGGGTGAACACTGAAGCTTTCTTT.

The gene calls are TRBV11-2 and TRBJ2-5; 8 bases line up with TRBD2. Germline V gene data show CDR1 as SGHAT and CDR2 as FQNNGV. Trimming cost V 4 bases and J 5 bases; bases outside gene matches: 12. This CDR3 comprises 16 residues. DNA of the CDR3: TGTGCCAGCAGCTACTCATCGGGGGGGGCAAGGGAGACCCAGTACTTC. It translates to CASSYSSGGARETQYF.